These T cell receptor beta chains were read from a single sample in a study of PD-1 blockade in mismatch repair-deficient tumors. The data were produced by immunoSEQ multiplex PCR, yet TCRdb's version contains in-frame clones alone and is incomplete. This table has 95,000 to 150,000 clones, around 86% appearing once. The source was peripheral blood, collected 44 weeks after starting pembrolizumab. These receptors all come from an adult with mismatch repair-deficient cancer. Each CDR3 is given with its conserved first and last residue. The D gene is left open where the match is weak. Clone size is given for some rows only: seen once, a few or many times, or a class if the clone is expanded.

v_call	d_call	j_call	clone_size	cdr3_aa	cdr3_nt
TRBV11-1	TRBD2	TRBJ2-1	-	CASSWGGTRGVDEQFF	TGTGCCAGCAGCTGGGGTGGGACTAGGGGCGTTGATGAGCAGTTCTTC
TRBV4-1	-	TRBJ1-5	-	CASSPRVGAQPQHF	TGCGCCAGCAGCCCCAGGGTGGGGGCTCAGCCCCAGCATTTT
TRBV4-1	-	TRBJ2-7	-	CASSQDALLNSYEQYF	TGCGCCAGCAGCCAAGATGCGCTTCTGAACTCCTACGAGCAGTACTTC
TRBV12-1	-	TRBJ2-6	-	CASSFDSTAKGLPSGANVLTF	TGTGCCAGCAGCTTTGATTCGACCGCCAAGGGGCTTCCCTCTGGGGCCAACGTCCTGACTTTC
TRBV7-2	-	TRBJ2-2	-	CASSLDGNGMNTGELFF	TGTGCCAGCAGCTTAGATGGGAACGGGATGAACACCGGGGAGCTGTTTTTT
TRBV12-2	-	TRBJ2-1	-	CASRLTLPGLPNSYNEQFF	TGTGCAAGTCGCTTAACTCTACCGGGACTTCCGAATTCCTACAATGAGCAGTTCTTC
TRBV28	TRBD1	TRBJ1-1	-	CASSEGTGLAEAFF	TGTGCCAGCAGTGAAGGGACAGGGTTGGCTGAAGCTTTCTTT
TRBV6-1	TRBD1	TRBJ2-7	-	CASSRQGFEQYF	TGTGCCAGCAGCCGACAGGGGTTCGAGCAGTACTTC
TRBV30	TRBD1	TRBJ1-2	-	CAWSARTGVGYTF	TGTGCCTGGAGTGCCCGGACAGGGGTCGGCTACACCTTC
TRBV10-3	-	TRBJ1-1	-	CAISDPWSSDTEAFF	TGTGCCATCAGTGACCCATGGTCCTCCGACACTGAAGCTTTCTTT
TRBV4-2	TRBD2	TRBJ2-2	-	CASSQDGTRGRVGELFF	TGTGCCAGCAGCCAAGATGGGACCCGCGGGAGAGTCGGGGAGCTGTTTTTT
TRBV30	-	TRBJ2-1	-	CAWSVLRWQGTNEQFF	TGTGCCTGGAGTGTACTAAGGTGGCAGGGGACCAATGAGCAGTTCTTC
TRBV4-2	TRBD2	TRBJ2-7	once	CASSRGRPSGKGYEQYF	TGTGCCAGCAGCCGAGGTAGGCCTAGCGGGAAGGGTTACGAGCAGTACTTC
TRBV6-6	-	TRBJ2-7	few	CASSYQEWAYEQYF	TGTGCCAGCAGTTATCAAGAGTGGGCCTACGAGCAGTACTTC
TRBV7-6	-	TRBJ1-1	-	CASSFFRTQGLLTEAFF	TGTGCCAGCAGCTTCTTTAGGACCCAGGGTCTCCTCACTGAAGCTTTCTTT
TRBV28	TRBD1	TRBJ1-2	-	CASSSIRADRMYYGYTF	TGTGCCAGCAGTTCAATACGCGCGGACAGGATGTACTATGGCTACACCTTC
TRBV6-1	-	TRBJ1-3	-	CASSEVNLSGNTIYF	TGTGCCAGCAGTGAAGTTAACCTCTCTGGAAACACCATATATTTT
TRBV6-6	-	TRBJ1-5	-	CASSRVQGDNQPQHF	TGTGCCAGCAGTAGAGTTCAGGGCGACAATCAGCCCCAGCATTTT
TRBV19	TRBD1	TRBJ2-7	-	CASSRVGGLYEQYF	TGTGCCAGTAGTCGGGTAGGGGGCTTGTACGAGCAGTACTTC
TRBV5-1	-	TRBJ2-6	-	CASRLTASGANVLTF	TGCGCCAGCAGACTGACGGCGTCTGGGGCCAACGTCCTGACTTTC
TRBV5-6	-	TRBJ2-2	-	CASSLVIGSGYDTGELFF	TGTGCCAGCAGCTTGGTTATAGGTTCGGGGTACGACACCGGGGAGCTGTTTTTT
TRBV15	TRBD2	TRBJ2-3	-	CATSRTSGSADTQYF	TGTGCCACCAGCAGGACTAGCGGCTCCGCAGATACGCAGTATTTT
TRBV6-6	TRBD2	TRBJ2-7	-	CASSAGLAGSYEQYF	TGTGCCAGCAGTGCGGGACTAGCGGGCTCCTACGAGCAGTACTTC
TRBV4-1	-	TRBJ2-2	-	CASSRNPGQNTGELFF	TGCGCCAGCAGCCGAAACCCGGGACAGAACACCGGGGAGCTGTTTTTT
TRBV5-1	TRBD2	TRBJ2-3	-	CASSSGTSWSTDTQYF	TGCGCCAGCAGCTCCGGGACTAGCTGGTCCACAGATACGCAGTATTTT
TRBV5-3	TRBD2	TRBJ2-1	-	CARSLAPGLAGAHNEQFF	TGTGCCAGAAGCTTGGCCCCCGGACTAGCGGGAGCTCACAATGAGCAGTTCTTC